What follows is one T cell receptor beta chain and its context. The clone's antigen remains unknown. Base qualities are not at hand, and no much larger clone is one base apart. The germline V gene encodes CDR1 SEHNR and CDR2 FQNEAQ (reference sequence). Trimming takes 1 base from V and 0 bases from J, and the germline ends sit 9 bases apart. Including the terminal cysteine and phenylalanine, the CDR3 comprises 15 residues. The DNA shown is the 45-base CDR3, in frame from base 1. This sample was included in a study of tumor-infiltrating lymphocytes in primary liver carcinoma (dated by TCRdb to 2016 to 2017). Context from the whole study: Between November 2015 and early 2016, about 5 patients in China with histopathologically diagnosed primary liver carcinoma had their tumors surgically resected. The tumors of the five patients were staged as T1-T3 N0M0, with maximum diameters ranging from 4.2 to 10 cm. Hepatocellular carcinoma (four) or combined HCC and intrahepatic cholangiocarcinoma (one) was present in the five patients, who were three men and two women aged 30 to 69 years. Each sample produced about 3.5 to 8 million productive TCRbeta reads, and read depth showed no significant difference between tissue types. The study combined TCRbeta repertoire sequencing, expression microarrays and whole-exome sequencing across five regions of each liver tumor, with adjacent normal tissue and blood. High reproducibility was observed for the technical replicate repertoires, with mean shared-clone rates near 0.89 and correlation coefficients above 0.95. A total of about 35 specimens from 5 patients underwent TCRbeta repertoire sequencing, comprising around 25 tumor regions, 5 adjacent noncancerous liver tissues and 5 peripheral blood samples. The study at large found these results: Repertoire overlap was found to be higher between tumor regions (mean around 35%) than between tumor-adjacent (about 17%) or tumor-blood (about 15%) pairs, consistent with antigen-driven expansion. Because the samples were bulk and unsorted, CD4+ and CD8+ T cell repertoires could not be compared. Only 4 or 5 patients were included in the study, and the authors note that the findings should be validated in a larger study. Only the TCR beta chain was sequenced, so true repertoire diversity is likely underestimated because unpaired alpha chains were not captured. Compared with blood, tumors had a significantly larger share of the repertoire taken up by the top 250 clones (p = 0.039).

RNA from unsorted whole blood was extracted with TRIzol reagent, and germline DNA was obtained with the DNeasy Blood & Tissue kit. Chronic HBV infection was present in the patients, and the patients were treatment-naive at sampling. Before surgery, four milliliters of peripheral blood were collected into K2EDTA tubes. TCRbeta-specific cDNA was reverse-transcribed from around 0.45 ug total RNA using a constant-region primer and ProtoScript II reverse transcriptase. Three nested multiplex PCR rounds, following a slightly modified ARM-PCR procedure, were used to build the TCRbeta libraries. The first two PCR rounds used multiplex TRBV1-TRBV30 forward primers with a Cbeta reverse primer, each for approximately 9 cycles. Sample barcodes and Illumina adapters were attached in a final 25-cycle PCR using Deep VentR polymerase. Before sequencing, amplicons of 200-500 bp were purified from gel using a QIAquick gel extraction kit. The TCRbeta amplicons were sequenced with 250-bp paired-end reads on an Illumina HiSeq 2500. For the original study's pipeline: Trimmomatic v0.33 was used to quality-trim the reads, and FLASH v1.2.11 was used to merge paired reads so that full CDR3 sequences could be recovered. V, D and J germline segments were assigned to the rearranged TCRbeta sequences using MiGEC v1.2.1b. Clonotype statistics and Shannon-Wiener diversity indices were calculated with VDJtools v1.0.0. To cut down on sampling bias, every analysis after diversity analysis relied on just the 250 most abundant clonotypes from each sample. TCRdb reprocessing: public reads trimmed at Q25 with fastp, clones called with MiXCR, in-frame beta chains kept. Duplicate CDR3 protein sequences are folded into a single record with the most common DNA and genes. TCRdb's processing, not the authors' own work, is the source of the V and J calls. The sample data list a few hundred thousand distinct CDR3 sequences, and around three fifths of these were observed just once. The ten largest account for about a sixth of the sample.

The chain is encoded by TRBV7-9 joined to TRBJ1-1; the D gene assignment is ambiguous. The TCR sequence derives from a woman between 25 and 40 years old with primary liver carcinoma and hepatitis B virus infection. Source material: peripheral blood. This receptor carries the CDR3 CASSLGFGMNTEAFF. The DNA is TGTGCCAGCAGCTTAGGTTTCGGGATGAACACTGAAGCTTTCTTT.